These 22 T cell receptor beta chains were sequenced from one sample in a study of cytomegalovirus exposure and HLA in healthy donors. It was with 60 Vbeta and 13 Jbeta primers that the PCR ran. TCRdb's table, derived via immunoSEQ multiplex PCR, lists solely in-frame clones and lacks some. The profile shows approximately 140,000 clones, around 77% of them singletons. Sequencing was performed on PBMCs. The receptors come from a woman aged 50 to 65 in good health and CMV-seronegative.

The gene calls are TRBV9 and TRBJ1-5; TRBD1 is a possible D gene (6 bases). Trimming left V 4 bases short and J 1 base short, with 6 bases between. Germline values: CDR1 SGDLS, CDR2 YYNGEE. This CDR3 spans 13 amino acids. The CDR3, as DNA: TGTGCCAGCAGCAGGGGGAGCAATCAGCCCCAGCATTTT. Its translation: CASSRGSNQPQHF.

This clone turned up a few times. The CDR3 spells CASTPFTGEGYGYTF. In nucleotides, the CDR3 is TGTGCCAGCACCCCCTTCACCGGGGAGGGCTATGGCTACACCTTC. The chain employs TRBV6-1 and TRBJ1-2, with D unclear. Deletions cut 7 bases from V and 4 bases from J, with 19 bases between. The CDR3 covers 15 residues. Germline CDR1 reads MNHNS; CDR2 reads SASEGT.

The CDR3 coding sequence is TGTGCCAGCAGTTACGACTGGCAGTCTTCACCCCTCCACTTT. Translation: CASSYDWQSSPLHF. This rearrangement joins TRBV6-5 to TRBJ1-6; D is ambiguous. CDR1 MNHEY and CDR2 SVGAGI come from the germline V gene. The CDR3 contains 14 residues. Trimming left V 2 bases short and J 9 bases short, with 11 bases between.

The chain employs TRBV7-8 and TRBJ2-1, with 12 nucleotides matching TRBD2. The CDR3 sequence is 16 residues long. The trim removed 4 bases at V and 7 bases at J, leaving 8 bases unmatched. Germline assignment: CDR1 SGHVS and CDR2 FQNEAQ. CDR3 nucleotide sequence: TGTGCCAGCAGCTACTCTAGCGGGGGGGCCCAAAATGAGCAGTTCTTC. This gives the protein CASSYSSGGAQNEQFF. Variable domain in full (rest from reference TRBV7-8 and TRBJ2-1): GAGVSQSPRYKVAKRGQDVALRCDPISGHVSLFWYQQALGQGPEFLTYFQNEAQLDKSGLPSDRFFAERPEGSVSTLKIQRTQQEDSAVYLCASSYSSGGAQNEQFFGPGTRLTVL.

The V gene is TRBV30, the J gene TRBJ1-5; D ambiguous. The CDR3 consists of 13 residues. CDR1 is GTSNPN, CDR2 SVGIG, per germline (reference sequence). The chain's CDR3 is CAASSDRGQPQHF. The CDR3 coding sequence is TGTGCGGCCAGCAGTGATCGAGGTCAGCCCCAGCATTTT.

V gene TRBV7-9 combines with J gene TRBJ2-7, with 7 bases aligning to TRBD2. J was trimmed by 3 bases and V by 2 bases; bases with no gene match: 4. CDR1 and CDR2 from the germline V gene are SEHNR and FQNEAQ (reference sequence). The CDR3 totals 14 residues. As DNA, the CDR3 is TGTGCCAGCAGCTTAAACATAGCGGGCTACGAGCAGTACTTC. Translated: CASSLNIAGYEQYF. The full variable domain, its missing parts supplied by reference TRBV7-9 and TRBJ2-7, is DTGVSQNPRHKITKRGQNVTFRCDPISEHNRLYWYRQTLGQGPEFLTYFQNEAQLEKSRLLSDRFSAERPKGSFSTLEIQRTEQGDSAMYLCASSLNIAGYEQYFGPGTRLTVT.

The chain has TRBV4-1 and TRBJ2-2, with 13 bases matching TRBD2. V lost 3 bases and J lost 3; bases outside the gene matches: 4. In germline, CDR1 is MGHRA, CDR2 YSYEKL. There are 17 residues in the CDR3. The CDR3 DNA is TGCGCCAGCAGCCAGGGACTAGCGGGGATTTACACCGGGGAGCTGTTTTTT. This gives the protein CASSQGLAGIYTGELFF.

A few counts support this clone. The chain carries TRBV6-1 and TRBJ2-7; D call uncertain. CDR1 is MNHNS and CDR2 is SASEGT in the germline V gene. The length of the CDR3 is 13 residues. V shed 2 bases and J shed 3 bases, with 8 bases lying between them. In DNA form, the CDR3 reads TGTGCCAGCAGTGAACAGGCCTACTACGAGCAGTACTTC. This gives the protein CASSEQAYYEQYF.

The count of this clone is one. CDR3 coding DNA: TGTGCCAGCAGTTATGGGGCGGGGGCGCACAATGAGCAGTTCTTC. Its protein product is CASSYGAGAHNEQFF. The chain couples TRBV6-5 to TRBJ2-1; a possible D gene is TRBD2 (7 bases). Trimming pared 3 bases from V and 5 bases from J, leaving 14 bases between. The CDR3 has 15 residues. Germline CDR1 MNHEY, CDR2 SVGAGI.

In DNA, the CDR3 is TGCAGCGTTGAAGGGAGCGTGACTGAAGCTTTCTTT. This sequence encodes CSVEGSVTEAFF. The chain couples TRBV29-1 to TRBJ1-1; no firm D call. This CDR3 spans 12 amino acids. Trimming removed 1 base at V and 5 bases at J, with 8 bases between. Germline assignment: CDR1 SQVTM and CDR2 ANQGSEA.

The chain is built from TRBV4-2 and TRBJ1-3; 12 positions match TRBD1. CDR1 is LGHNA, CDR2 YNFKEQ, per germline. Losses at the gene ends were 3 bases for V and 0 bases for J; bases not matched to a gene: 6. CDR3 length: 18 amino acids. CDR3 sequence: CASSQRDRGHSSGNTIYF. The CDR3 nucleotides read TGTGCCAGCAGCCAGCGGGACAGGGGGCATTCCTCTGGAAACACCATATATTTT.

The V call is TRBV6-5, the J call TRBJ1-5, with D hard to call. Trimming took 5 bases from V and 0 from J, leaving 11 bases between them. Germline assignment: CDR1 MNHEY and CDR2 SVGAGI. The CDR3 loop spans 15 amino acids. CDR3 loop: CASSVGTHSNQPQHF. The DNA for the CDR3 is TGTGCCAGCAGTGTTGGTACTCATAGCAATCAGCCCCAGCATTTT.

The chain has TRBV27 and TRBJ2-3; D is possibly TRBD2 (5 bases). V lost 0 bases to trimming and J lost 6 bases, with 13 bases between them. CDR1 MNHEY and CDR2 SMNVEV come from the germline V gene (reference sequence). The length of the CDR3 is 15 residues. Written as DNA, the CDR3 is TGTGCCAGCAGTTTATCGCGAGGAGGTTGGGATACGCAGTATTTT. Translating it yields CASSLSRGGWDTQYF.

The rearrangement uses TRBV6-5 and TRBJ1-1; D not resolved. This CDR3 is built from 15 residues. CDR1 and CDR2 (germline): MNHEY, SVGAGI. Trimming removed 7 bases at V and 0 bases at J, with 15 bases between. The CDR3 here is CASTPTRHLNTEAFF. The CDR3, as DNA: TGTGCCAGCACCCCGACGAGACACCTGAACACTGAAGCTTTCTTT.

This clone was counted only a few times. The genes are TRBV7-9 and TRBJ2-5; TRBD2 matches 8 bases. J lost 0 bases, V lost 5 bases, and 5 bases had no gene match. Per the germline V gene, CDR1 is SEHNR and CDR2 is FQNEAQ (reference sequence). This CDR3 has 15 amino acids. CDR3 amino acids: CASSPSGGDQETQYF. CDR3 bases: TGTGCCAGCAGCCCCAGCGGGGGCGACCAAGAGACCCAGTACTTC.

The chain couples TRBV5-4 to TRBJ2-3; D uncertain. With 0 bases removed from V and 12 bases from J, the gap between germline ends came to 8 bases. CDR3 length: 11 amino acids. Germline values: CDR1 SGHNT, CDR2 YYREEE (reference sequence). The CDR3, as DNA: TGTGCCAGCAGCTTGGGACTTAGCCAGTATTTT. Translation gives CASSLGLSQYF.

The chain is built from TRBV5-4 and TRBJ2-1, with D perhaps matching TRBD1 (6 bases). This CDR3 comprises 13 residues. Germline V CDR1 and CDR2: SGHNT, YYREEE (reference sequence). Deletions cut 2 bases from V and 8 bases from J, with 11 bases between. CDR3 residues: CASSFTGIDEQFF. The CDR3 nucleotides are TGTGCCAGCAGCTTTACAGGGATCGATGAGCAGTTCTTC.

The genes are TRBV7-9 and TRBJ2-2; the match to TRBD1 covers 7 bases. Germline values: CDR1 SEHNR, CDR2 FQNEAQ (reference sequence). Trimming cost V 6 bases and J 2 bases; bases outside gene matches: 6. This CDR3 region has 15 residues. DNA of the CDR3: TGTGCCAGCAGAGGGGTAGGGGGCAACACCGGGGAGCTGTTTTTT. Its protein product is CASRGVGGNTGELFF.

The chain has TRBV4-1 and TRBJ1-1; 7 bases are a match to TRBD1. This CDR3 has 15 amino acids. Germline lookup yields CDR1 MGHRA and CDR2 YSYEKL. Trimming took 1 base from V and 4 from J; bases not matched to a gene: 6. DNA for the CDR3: TGCGCCAGCAGCCAAGTTCAGGGGGAGGTCACTGAAGCTTTCTTT. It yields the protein CASSQVQGEVTEAFF.

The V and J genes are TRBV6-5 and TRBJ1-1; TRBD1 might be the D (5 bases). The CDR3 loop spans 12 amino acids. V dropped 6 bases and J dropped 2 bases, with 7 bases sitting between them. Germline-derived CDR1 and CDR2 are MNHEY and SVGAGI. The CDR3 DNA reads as TGTGCCAGCAGGGGGACTAACACTGAAGCTTTCTTT. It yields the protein CASRGTNTEAFF.

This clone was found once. CDR3 sequence: CATSRVGRVTSYNEQFF. The CDR3, as DNA: TGTGCCACCAGCAGAGTAGGGCGGGTGACCTCCTACAATGAGCAGTTCTTC. J is TRBJ2-1 and V is TRBV15; possibly TRBD2 for D (5 bases). CDR3 size: 17 residues. V was trimmed by 1 base and J by 0 bases, leaving 13 bases between them. CDR1 is LNHNV, CDR2 YYDKDF, per germline (reference sequence).

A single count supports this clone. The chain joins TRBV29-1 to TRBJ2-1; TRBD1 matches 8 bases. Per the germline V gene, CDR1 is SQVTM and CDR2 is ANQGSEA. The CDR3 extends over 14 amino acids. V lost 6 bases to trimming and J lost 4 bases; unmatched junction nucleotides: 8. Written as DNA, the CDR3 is TGCAGCGTCCCGACAGGGGCGGAATACAATGAGCAGTTCTTC. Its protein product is CSVPTGAEYNEQFF.